This T cell receptor (beta chain) was identified in a study of T cells in Graves' hyperthyroidism and ophthalmopathy. This clonotype was seen a handful of times. The TCR beta CDR3 regions underwent amplification using RNA transcripts as the source. The HTBI primer set served for first-round RT-PCR of the TCR CDR3. TCRdb recomputed calls from the multiplex PCR reads with MiXCR, one row per CDR3 protein. The sample lists a few hundred thousand distinct CDR3 sequences, under 15% occurring once. This clonotype was sampled from a woman aged 18-35 years with Graves' hyperthyroidism. Material for sequencing was blood.

Here the CDR3 reads CASSRRGVSSYNSPLHF. The CDR3 region has the DNA TGTGCCAGCAGCCGAAGGGGCGTTAGCTCCTATAATTCACCCCTCCACTTT. The V gene is TRBV6-5, the J gene TRBJ1-6; tentative D call: TRBD1 (5 bases). Trimming shortened V by 6 bases and J by 0 bases, and 15 bases separated the two germline ends. The CDR3 has 17 amino acids. Per the germline V gene, CDR1 is MNHEY and CDR2 is SVGAGI.